These T cell receptor beta chains were read from a single sample in a study of T-cell memory formation after mild COVID-19. TCRdb passed the 5' RACE reads through MiXCR, listing each CDR3 protein once. The table records 310,000 or so distinct CDR3 sequences, around a sixth of them present only once. Material: PBMCs or a T cell subset sorted from them (not recorded which). The receptors here all came from a young man who had mild COVID-19 (a few samples of this study predate the infection). Cell type and time point are not known. Each CDR3 is given with its conserved first and last residue. The D gene is left open where the match is weak. Size tells how often a clone was seen (once, few, many) or the class of an expanded clone, and some rows leave it out.

J,V,size,D,DNA,CDR3
TRBJ2-5,TRBV9,NA,NA,TGTGCCAGCAGCGTGGAGGGGTGGGAGACCCAGTACTTC,CASSVEGWETQYF
TRBJ2-1,TRBV5-1,few,NA,TGCGCCAGCAGTTCCGGTCATGAGCAGTTCTTC,CASSSGHEQFF
TRBJ1-5,TRBV7-9,NA,NA,TGTGCCAGCAGCTCCCGTCGGGGTGAGCCCCAGCATTTT,CASSSRRGEPQHF
TRBJ2-1,TRBV9,few,NA,TGTGCCAGCAGCGTAGGTCGACAGCAATACAATGAGCAGTTCTTC,CASSVGRQQYNEQFF
TRBJ2-3,TRBV7-3,many,NA,TGTGCCAGCAGCCCAAGGGGGGGCCCGGACGCAGATACGCAGTATTTT,CASSPRGGPDADTQYF
TRBJ2-5,TRBV12-3/TRBV12-4,few,NA,TGTGCCAGCAGTTTAGGGGACTTCGGGACCCAGTACTTC,CASSLGDFGTQYF
TRBJ2-5,TRBV4-1,NA,TRBD1,TGCGCCAGCAGCCAACCGGGACAGCCTCAAGAGACCCAGTACTTC,CASSQPGQPQETQYF
TRBJ2-5,TRBV6-2/TRBV6-3,NA,NA,TGTGCCAGCAGTTACATCCAGGGGTCGGAGACCCAGTACTTC,CASSYIQGSETQYF
TRBJ2-5,TRBV20-1,NA,TRBD2,TGCAGTGCTAGAACGGGGGGGGTTTGGGAGACCCAGTACTTC,CSARTGGVWETQYF
TRBJ2-5,TRBV14,NA,TRBD1,TGTGCCAGCAGCCAAGAACTTCAGGGGGCGCTGGGAGAGACCCAGTACTTC,CASSQELQGALGETQYF
TRBJ1-6,TRBV5-1,NA,NA,TGCGCCAGCAGCTTGACAGGGTTTTCACCCCTCCACTTT,CASSLTGFSPLHF
TRBJ2-5,TRBV7-2,NA,NA,TGTGCCAGCAGCTTATTGGGGGGGGGCCGAGAGACCCAGTACTTC,CASSLLGGGRETQYF
TRBJ1-5,TRBV7-6,few,TRBD1,TGTGCCAGCAGCTTAGCAGGGGGCAGGGATCAGCCCCAGCATTTT,CASSLAGGRDQPQHF
TRBJ2-2,TRBV9,few,TRBD2,TGTGCCAGCAGCGTCGGACTAGTACCGAACACCGGGGAGCTGTTTTTT,CASSVGLVPNTGELFF
TRBJ1-5,TRBV6-5,NA,NA,TGTGCCAGCAGTTACTCGAACAGCAATCAGCCCCAGCATTTT,CASSYSNSNQPQHF
TRBJ1-1,TRBV12-3/TRBV12-4,many,NA,TGTGCCAGCAGTTTTGTGCAGGCGAACACTGAAGCTTTCTTT,CASSFVQANTEAFF
TRBJ2-2,TRBV21-1,NA,NA,TGTGCCAGCAGCGGGAGGATCCGGAACACCGGGGAGCTGTTTTTT,CASSGRIRNTGELFF
TRBJ1-1,TRBV6-5,NA,NA,TGTGCCAGCAGTTTCTGGGTGGGGGACACTGAAGCTTTCTTT,CASSFWVGDTEAFF
TRBJ1-1,TRBV19,NA,NA,TGTGCCAGTAGCCCCTGGGCAGACACTGAAGCTTTCTTT,CASSPWADTEAFF
TRBJ1-6,TRBV12-3/TRBV12-4,NA,TRBD1,TGTGCCAGCACCTGGGACAGCGAGTTTAGCTCCTATAATTCACCCCTCCACTTT,CASTWDSEFSSYNSPLHF
TRBJ1-2,TRBV30,NA,NA,TGTGCCTGGAGTGAGAGGAACTATGGCTACACCTTC,CAWSERNYGYTF
TRBJ1-1,TRBV10-3,few,NA,TGTGCCATCAGTGGGAGTCAGACGAACACTGAAGCTTTCTTT,CAISGSQTNTEAFF
TRBJ2-3,TRBV7-2,NA,NA,TGTGCCAGCAGCTGGGGGGCTAGCAGGACAGATACGCAGTATTTT,CASSWGASRTDTQYF
TRBJ1-5,TRBV4-2,NA,NA,TGTGCCAGCAGCCAAGAGAGGGGACAGCCCCAGCATTTT,CASSQERGQPQHF
TRBJ1-3,TRBV6-6,NA,TRBD1,TGTGCCAGCTCCCAGTCAGGGGGTTTCTCTGGAAACACCATATATTTT,CASSQSGGFSGNTIYF
TRBJ2-3,TRBV12-3/TRBV12-4,NA,NA,TGTGCCAGCAGCCGCGACAGGCTGCCAGATACGCAGTATTTT,CASSRDRLPDTQYF
TRBJ1-5,TRBV7-6,few,NA,TGTGCCAGCGCCCTGGGGAGGGAACAGCCCCAGCATTTT,CASALGREQPQHF
TRBJ1-1,TRBV7-2,NA,TRBD1,TGTGCCAGCAGCTCTCGCCGACAGGGGACGACTTTCTTT,CASSSRRQGTTFF
TRBJ2-2,TRBV24-1,NA,NA,TGTGCCACCAGGGGGTGGACCGGGGAGCTGTTTTTT,CATRGWTGELFF
TRBJ2-2,TRBV6-5,NA,TRBD2,TGTGCCAGCAGTTATTCCTGGACTAGCGGGGGGCTTGAGCTGTTTTTT,CASSYSWTSGGLELFF
TRBJ2-2,TRBV12-3/TRBV12-4,few,NA,TGTGCCAGCAGTAGGACTGCGAACACCGGGGAGCTGTTTTTT,CASSRTANTGELFF
TRBJ1-2,TRBV7-2,few,TRBD1,TGTGCCAGCAGCCCGGGACAGGCGGTATATGGCTACACCTTC,CASSPGQAVYGYTF
TRBJ2-1,TRBV6-4,NA,NA,TGTGCCAGCAGTGACTTATCCGCGGGGAATTCTGAGCAGTTCTTC,CASSDLSAGNSEQFF
TRBJ2-3,TRBV9,NA,NA,TGTGCCAGCAGCCAGGGGGGACCAAGCACAGATACGCAGTATTTT,CASSQGGPSTDTQYF
TRBJ1-3,TRBV7-3,few,NA,TGTGCCAGCAGCCATGACGGTGGAAACACCATATATTTT,CASSHDGGNTIYF
TRBJ2-5,TRBV12-3/TRBV12-4,NA,TRBD2,TGTGCCAGCAGTTTAGCACTAGCGGGGGCCCAGACCCAGTACTTC,CASSLALAGAQTQYF
TRBJ2-2,TRBV5-5,NA,TRBD1,TGTGCCAGCAGCAGAACGGGACAGGGGAACACCGGGGAGCTGTTTTTT,CASSRTGQGNTGELFF
TRBJ2-1,TRBV24-1,few,NA,TGTGCCACCAGTGATTTGCTGGATGAGCAGTTCTTC,CATSDLLDEQFF
TRBJ2-2,TRBV6-2/TRBV6-3,NA,NA,TGTGCCAGCAGTTACGGTGCAACAACCGGGGAGCTGTTTTTT,CASSYGATTGELFF
TRBJ2-6,TRBV5-5,few,NA,TGTGCCAGCAGCTTGGCGGGGATAGGGGGGGCCAACGTCCTGACTTTC,CASSLAGIGGANVLTF
TRBJ2-1,TRBV6-1,NA,NA,TGTGCCAGCAGTGACGTGGGGCCGGATGAGCAGTTCTTC,CASSDVGPDEQFF